This TCR beta chain was documented in a study of control samples from healthy donors and cancer patients. Sequencing used immunoSEQ multiplex PCR; TCRdb keeps in-frame clones, though not all of them. The data contain approximately 140,000 clones, around nine tenths of them singletons. The CDR3 loop spans 15 amino acids. V lost 5 bases, J lost 4 bases, and 17 bases lay in between. CDR1 SEHNR and CDR2 FQNEAQ come from the germline V gene (reference sequence). This TCR was sampled from a man aged 25 to 45 in good health. This sequence joins TRBV7-9 and TRBJ2-5; D is perhaps TRBD2 (6 bases). Sequencing used blood. Here the CDR3 DNA reads TGTGCCAGCAGCCCATTTGGAGGGGTTGGAGAGACCCAGTACTTC. Amino acids: CASSPFGGVGETQYF.